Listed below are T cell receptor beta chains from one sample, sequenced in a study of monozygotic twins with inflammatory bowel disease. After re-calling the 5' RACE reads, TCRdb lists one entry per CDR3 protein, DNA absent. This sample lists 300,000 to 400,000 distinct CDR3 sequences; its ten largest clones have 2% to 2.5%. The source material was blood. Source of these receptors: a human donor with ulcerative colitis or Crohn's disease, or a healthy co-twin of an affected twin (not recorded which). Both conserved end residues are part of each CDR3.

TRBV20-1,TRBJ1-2,CSARDRDSLGYTF
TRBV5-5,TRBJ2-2,CASSLTPSGIGELFF
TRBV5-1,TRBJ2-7,CASRDTSGSYEQYF
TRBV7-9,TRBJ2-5,CASSYSYETQYF
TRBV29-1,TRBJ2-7,CSGWDGSSYEQYF
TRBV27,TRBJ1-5,CASSFRGANQPQHF
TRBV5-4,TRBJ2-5,CASSSRDIQETQYF
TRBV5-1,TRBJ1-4,CASSLGTGSLKSEKLFF
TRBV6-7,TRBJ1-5,CASSYSWVKPDSNQPQHF
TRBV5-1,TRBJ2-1,CASSLTPSTSGGGNEQFF
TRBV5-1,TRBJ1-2,CASSPTGEGGYTF
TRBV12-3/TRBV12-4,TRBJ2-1,CASSFGVLQSSYNEQFF
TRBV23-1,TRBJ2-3,CASSRGNSSTDTQYF
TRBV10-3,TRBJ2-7,CAISVQGSDEQYF
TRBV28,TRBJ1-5,CASTLDRGSNQPQHF
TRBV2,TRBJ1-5,CASKSRANQPQHF
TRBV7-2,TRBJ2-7,CASAAVRNEQYF
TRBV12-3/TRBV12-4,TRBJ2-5,CASSLPLGAGAETQYF
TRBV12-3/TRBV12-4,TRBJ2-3,CASSSRTDTQYF
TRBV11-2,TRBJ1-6,CASSLDGQGYNSPLHF
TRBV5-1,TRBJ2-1,CASSRGAGGGNEQFF
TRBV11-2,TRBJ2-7,CASSLGAAGFSYEQYF
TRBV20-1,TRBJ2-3,CSASGLAGSDTQYF
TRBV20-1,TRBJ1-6,CSARETGGHSPLHF
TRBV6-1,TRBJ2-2,CASSTGQGVAGELFF
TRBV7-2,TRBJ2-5,CASSLVPRETQYF
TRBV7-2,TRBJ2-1,CASSSGDLHNEQFF
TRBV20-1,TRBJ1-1,CSANGETNTEAFF
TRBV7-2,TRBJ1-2,CASSFRDGNAGYTF
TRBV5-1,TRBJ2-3,CATGTRAGDTQYF
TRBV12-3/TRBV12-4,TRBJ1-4,CASSRQGLEEKLFF
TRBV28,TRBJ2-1,CASTSLSYNEQFF
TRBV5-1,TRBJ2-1,CASSLALAGGPEQFF
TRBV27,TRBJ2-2,CASNLRASGINTGELFF
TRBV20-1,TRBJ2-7,CSARDGSLRGGEQYF
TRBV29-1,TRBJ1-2,CSVEADNSPYGYTF
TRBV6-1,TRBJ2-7,CASSRLGVSPYEQYF
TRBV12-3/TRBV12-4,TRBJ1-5,CASNHGDQPQHF
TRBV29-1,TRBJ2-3,CSVRGLAGVGGKQYF
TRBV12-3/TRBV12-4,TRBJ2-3,CASSQLGGKSPDTQYF
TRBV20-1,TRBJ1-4,CSASRPHGGEKLFF
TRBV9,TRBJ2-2,CASSVGTNTGELFF
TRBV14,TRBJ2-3,CASSQVRELTDTQYF
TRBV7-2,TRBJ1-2,CASSSDRHYGYTF
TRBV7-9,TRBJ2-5,CASSLVRGLETQYF
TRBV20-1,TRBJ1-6,CSASTRDNSPLHF
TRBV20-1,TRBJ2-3,CSATKAGGTDTQYF
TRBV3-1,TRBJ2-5,CASSRQLAGGEAQYF
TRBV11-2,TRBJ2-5,CASSFTGQETQYF
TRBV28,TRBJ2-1,CASSFGLAGVGPYNEQFF
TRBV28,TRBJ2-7,CASSSWGSRTYEQYF
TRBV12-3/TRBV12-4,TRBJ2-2,CASSFDRPRTGGASPGELFF